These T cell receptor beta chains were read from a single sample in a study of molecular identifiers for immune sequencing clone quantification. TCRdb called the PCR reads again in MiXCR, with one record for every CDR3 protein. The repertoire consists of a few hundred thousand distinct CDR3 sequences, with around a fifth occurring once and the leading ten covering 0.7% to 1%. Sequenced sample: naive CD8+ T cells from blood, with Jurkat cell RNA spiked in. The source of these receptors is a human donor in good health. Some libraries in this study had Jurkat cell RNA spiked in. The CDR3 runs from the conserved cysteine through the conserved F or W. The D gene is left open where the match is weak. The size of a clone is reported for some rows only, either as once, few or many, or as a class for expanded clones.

CDR3 DNA: TGTGCCAGCAGTTTAGAGGATATAAACAATGAGCAGTTCTTC
CDR3 protein: CASSLEDINNEQFF
clone size: few
J gene: TRBJ2-1
D gene: NA
V gene: TRBV6-2/TRBV6-3

CDR3 DNA: TGTGCCAGCATTTTGACAGGGGGTCATGAGCAGTTCTTC
CDR3 protein: CASILTGGHEQFF
clone size: few
J gene: TRBJ2-1
D gene: TRBD1
V gene: TRBV12-3/TRBV12-4

CDR3 DNA: TGTGCCAGTAGAATAGCCGGTTTTACTGGAAACACCATATATTTT
CDR3 protein: CASRIAGFTGNTIYF
clone size: NA
J gene: TRBJ1-3
D gene: NA
V gene: TRBV19

CDR3 DNA: TGTGCCACCAGCAGTCTGACAGGGGCGGCCGGGGAGCTGTTTTTT
CDR3 protein: CATSSLTGAAGELFF
clone size: few
J gene: TRBJ2-2
D gene: TRBD1
V gene: TRBV15

CDR3 DNA: TGTGCCAGCAGTCCCCAACCCGGGGGTAAATCCTACGGGCAGTACTTC
CDR3 protein: CASSPQPGGKSYGQYF
clone size: NA
J gene: TRBJ2-7
D gene: NA
V gene: TRBV28

CDR3 DNA: TGTGCCAGCGCGCCCCGGGGGTCCGAGCAGTACTTC
CDR3 protein: CASAPRGSEQYF
clone size: many
J gene: TRBJ2-7
D gene: NA
V gene: TRBV21-1

CDR3 DNA: TGTGCCAGCAGCCCCCCCCCGGGACGAGAAGAGACCCAGTACTTC
CDR3 protein: CASSPPPGREETQYF
clone size: few
J gene: TRBJ2-5
D gene: NA
V gene: TRBV7-9

CDR3 DNA: TGTGCCTCGCAGCGGGCCTACTCCTACGAGCCGCCCTTC
CDR3 protein: CASQRAYSYEPPF
clone size: NA
J gene: TRBJ2-7
D gene: NA
V gene: TRBV30

CDR3 DNA: TGTGCCAGCAGTACGACAGGGGGCTACGAGCAGTACTTC
CDR3 protein: CASSTTGGYEQYF
clone size: many
J gene: TRBJ2-7
D gene: TRBD1
V gene: TRBV6-6

CDR3 DNA: TGTGCCAGTCGAACGACTAGCGGGGGCCAAGAGACCCAGTACTTC
CDR3 protein: CASRTTSGGQETQYF
clone size: NA
J gene: TRBJ2-5
D gene: TRBD2
V gene: TRBV19

CDR3 DNA: TGTGCCAGCAGCTTTGCCGGGAGGGCTTCAGATACGCAGTATTTT
CDR3 protein: CASSFAGRASDTQYF
clone size: many
J gene: TRBJ2-3
D gene: TRBD2
V gene: TRBV5-6

CDR3 DNA: TGCAGTGCTAGAGACCATACTCGTCCGGGACTAAGCACAGATACGCAGTATTTT
CDR3 protein: CSARDHTRPGLSTDTQYF
clone size: few
J gene: TRBJ2-3
D gene: TRBD2
V gene: TRBV20-1

CDR3 DNA: TGTATCTCCTCCGACAGGTTGTATTCACCCCTCCACTTT
CDR3 protein: CISSDRLYSPLHF
clone size: few
J gene: TRBJ1-6
D gene: NA
V gene: TRBV7-5

CDR3 DNA: TGTGCCAGCAAGTACCAGGGGGTTAGCAATCAGCCCCAGCATTTT
CDR3 protein: CASKYQGVSNQPQHF
clone size: many
J gene: TRBJ1-5
D gene: TRBD1
V gene: TRBV6-1

CDR3 DNA: TGCAGTGCTTTCGGGCCATACGATGAGCAGTTCTTC
CDR3 protein: CSAFGPYDEQFF
clone size: NA
J gene: TRBJ2-1
D gene: NA
V gene: TRBV20-1

CDR3 DNA: TGCAGCGTTACTCATAGCGGGGGAAGCACAGATACGCAGTATTTT
CDR3 protein: CSVTHSGGSTDTQYF
clone size: many
J gene: TRBJ2-3
D gene: TRBD2
V gene: TRBV29-1

CDR3 DNA: TGCAGTGCTAGAGTGGAGGGACCGAACACTGAAGCTTTCTTT
CDR3 protein: CSARVEGPNTEAFF
clone size: few
J gene: TRBJ1-1
D gene: NA
V gene: TRBV20-1

CDR3 DNA: TGTGCCAGCAGTGAGCTGACTCACGCCGCAGATACGCAGTATTTT
CDR3 protein: CASSELTHAADTQYF
clone size: few
J gene: TRBJ2-3
D gene: NA
V gene: TRBV25-1

CDR3 DNA: TGTGCCAGCAGCCAAGAAGGGCACCCTCTCTACGAGCAGTACTTC
CDR3 protein: CASSQEGHPLYEQYF
clone size: NA
J gene: TRBJ2-7
D gene: NA
V gene: TRBV14

CDR3 DNA: TGTGCCAGCAGTCTGGGACCGCACGGGACCCAGTACTTC
CDR3 protein: CASSLGPHGTQYF
clone size: NA
J gene: TRBJ2-5
D gene: NA
V gene: TRBV6-2/TRBV6-3

CDR3 DNA: TGTGCCAGCAGCCCCTCCAGCGGACAGGGGGACGAGACCCAGTACTTC
CDR3 protein: CASSPSSGQGDETQYF
clone size: few
J gene: TRBJ2-5
D gene: TRBD1
V gene: TRBV7-9

CDR3 DNA: TGTGCCAGCAGCGCACAGGGAACCGGGGAGCTGTTTTTT
CDR3 protein: CASSAQGTGELFF
clone size: NA
J gene: TRBJ2-2
D gene: NA
V gene: TRBV11-3

CDR3 DNA: TGTGCCAGCAGTTTAACAGGGTCTGAAGCTTTCTTT
CDR3 protein: CASSLTGSEAFF
clone size: many
J gene: TRBJ1-1
D gene: NA
V gene: TRBV12-3/TRBV12-4

CDR3 DNA: TGTGCCAGCAGTTTCCCCGCCCGCTCTGGGGCCAACGTCCTGACTTTC
CDR3 protein: CASSFPARSGANVLTF
clone size: many
J gene: TRBJ2-6
D gene: NA
V gene: TRBV28

CDR3 DNA: TGTGCCAGCAGTTTCCTCACCTCCGGAAATGAGCAGTTCTTC
CDR3 protein: CASSFLTSGNEQFF
clone size: NA
J gene: TRBJ2-1
D gene: NA
V gene: TRBV12-3/TRBV12-4

CDR3 DNA: TGTGCCAGCAGCTACGGTGTGGATACGCAGTATTTT
CDR3 protein: CASSYGVDTQYF
clone size: many
J gene: TRBJ2-3
D gene: NA
V gene: TRBV6-5

CDR3 DNA: TGTGCCAGCAGTAATCTAGCGGGGGCATACAATGAGCAGTTCTTC
CDR3 protein: CASSNLAGAYNEQFF
clone size: once
J gene: TRBJ2-1
D gene: TRBD2
V gene: TRBV6-5

CDR3 DNA: TGCAGTGCTAACAGGTTCGGGGATACGCAGTATTTT
CDR3 protein: CSANRFGDTQYF
clone size: many
J gene: TRBJ2-3
D gene: NA
V gene: TRBV20-1

CDR3 DNA: TGTGCCAGCGGCCCGAGAAACGAAAAACTGTTTTTT
CDR3 protein: CASGPRNEKLFF
clone size: NA
J gene: TRBJ1-4
D gene: NA
V gene: TRBV7-9

CDR3 DNA: TGTGCCTGGAGCGAAAAACGATACGATGACAGTTACAATGAGCAGTTCTTC
CDR3 protein: CAWSEKRYDDSYNEQFF
clone size: many
J gene: TRBJ2-1
D gene: NA
V gene: TRBV30

CDR3 DNA: TGTGCCAGCAACTTCCCCCGGATGGGGGTGTCTCGCTTC
CDR3 protein: CASNFPRMGVSRF
clone size: many
J gene: TRBJ2-7
D gene: NA
V gene: TRBV5-6

CDR3 DNA: TGTGCCAGCAGCAAAATCTCAGTGCTCTACTCCTACGAGCAGTACTTC
CDR3 protein: CASSKISVLYSYEQYF
clone size: NA
J gene: TRBJ2-7
D gene: NA
V gene: TRBV21-1

CDR3 DNA: TGTGCCAGCAGTTACCCCTCGACAGGGCGCGAGCAGTACTTC
CDR3 protein: CASSYPSTGREQYF
clone size: many
J gene: TRBJ2-7
D gene: TRBD1
V gene: TRBV6-2/TRBV6-3

CDR3 DNA: TGTGCCAGCTCAAGGACGGATCGGATCCGGATCACAGATACGCAGTATTTT
CDR3 protein: CASSRTDRIRITDTQYF
clone size: many
J gene: TRBJ2-3
D gene: NA
V gene: TRBV18

CDR3 DNA: TGTGCCAGCAGCTGGACGGACACGTCCTACGAGCAGTACTTC
CDR3 protein: CASSWTDTSYEQYF
clone size: few
J gene: TRBJ2-7
D gene: NA
V gene: TRBV7-2

CDR3 DNA: TGCGCCAGCAGCGAGGACAGGTGGTCCACCGGGGAGCTGTTTTTT
CDR3 protein: CASSEDRWSTGELFF
clone size: few
J gene: TRBJ2-2
D gene: TRBD1
V gene: TRBV5-1

CDR3 DNA: TGCAGCGCCCCCGGGAGCGCTACTGAAGCTTTCTTT
CDR3 protein: CSAPGSATEAFF
clone size: many
J gene: TRBJ1-1
D gene: NA
V gene: TRBV29-1

CDR3 DNA: TGTGCCAGCAGCTTAGGGCTGGGACCAGATACGCAGTATTTT
CDR3 protein: CASSLGLGPDTQYF
clone size: NA
J gene: TRBJ2-3
D gene: NA
V gene: TRBV11-2

CDR3 DNA: TGCAGCGTTGAGTTAAGGCTTGGAAACACCATATATTTT
CDR3 protein: CSVELRLGNTIYF
clone size: few
J gene: TRBJ1-3
D gene: NA
V gene: TRBV29-1

CDR3 DNA: TGTGCCAGCAGCTTAGCCGGGACGGGGACAGGGAGGTACGAGCAGTACTTC
CDR3 protein: CASSLAGTGTGRYEQYF
clone size: many
J gene: TRBJ2-7
D gene: TRBD1
V gene: TRBV7-9

CDR3 DNA: TGCGCCAGCAGCTTGGCCATGAGGGGGGAAGGCTCAGATACGCAGTATTTT
CDR3 protein: CASSLAMRGEGSDTQYF
clone size: few
J gene: TRBJ2-3
D gene: NA
V gene: TRBV5-1

CDR3 DNA: TGTGCCAGCAGCCGGGGACAGCTCTATGGCTACACCTTC
CDR3 protein: CASSRGQLYGYTF
clone size: few
J gene: TRBJ1-2
D gene: TRBD1
V gene: TRBV14

CDR3 DNA: TGTGCCACCAGTGATTTACGGACTAGCGGGCCCTACGAGCAGTACTTC
CDR3 protein: CATSDLRTSGPYEQYF
clone size: few
J gene: TRBJ2-7
D gene: TRBD2
V gene: TRBV24-1

CDR3 DNA: TGCGCCAGCAGCCAAGGACCCGGGGAAGGCTACGAGCAGTACTTC
CDR3 protein: CASSQGPGEGYEQYF
clone size: many
J gene: TRBJ2-7
D gene: NA
V gene: TRBV4-3

CDR3 DNA: TGTGCCAGCAGTTACTCCTTTCGGACACCGATCTACGAGCAGTACTTC
CDR3 protein: CASSYSFRTPIYEQYF
clone size: NA
J gene: TRBJ2-7
D gene: NA
V gene: TRBV6-5

CDR3 DNA: TGTGCCAGCAGCTCGACGGTGGTGTGGGACACTGAAGCTTTCTTT
CDR3 protein: CASSSTVVWDTEAFF
clone size: NA
J gene: TRBJ1-1
D gene: NA
V gene: TRBV12-3/TRBV12-4

CDR3 DNA: TGTGCCAGCAGTTACGCAGGAACTTACGAGCAGTACTTC
CDR3 protein: CASSYAGTYEQYF
clone size: many
J gene: TRBJ2-7
D gene: NA
V gene: TRBV6-5

CDR3 DNA: TGTGCCAGCACCCCTTACAGGGGATCTCGGTCCGAGCAGTACTTC
CDR3 protein: CASTPYRGSRSEQYF
clone size: many
J gene: TRBJ2-7
D gene: TRBD1
V gene: TRBV28

CDR3 DNA: TGTGCCAGCAGTTTACAGGGGACCCACGAGCAGTACTTC
CDR3 protein: CASSLQGTHEQYF
clone size: NA
J gene: TRBJ2-7
D gene: NA
V gene: TRBV27

CDR3 DNA: TGCAGCGTTCGACAGGAGACCTACGAGCAGTACTTC
CDR3 protein: CSVRQETYEQYF
clone size: many
J gene: TRBJ2-7
D gene: NA
V gene: TRBV29-1

CDR3 DNA: TGCGCCAGCAGTCAGTCCAGGGGAAAGGCCAAAAACATTCAGTACTTC
CDR3 protein: CASSQSRGKAKNIQYF
clone size: many
J gene: TRBJ2-4
D gene: NA
V gene: TRBV23-1

CDR3 DNA: TGCAGCGTTGAATGGCGCGGGGGGCCGCCCTACGAGCAGTACTTC
CDR3 protein: CSVEWRGGPPYEQYF
clone size: few
J gene: TRBJ2-7
D gene: TRBD2
V gene: TRBV29-1

CDR3 DNA: TGCGCCAGCAGCCGCTGGACAGGGGGTACCTACGAGCAGTACTTC
CDR3 protein: CASSRWTGGTYEQYF
clone size: NA
J gene: TRBJ2-7
D gene: TRBD1
V gene: TRBV5-1

CDR3 DNA: TGTGCCAGCAGCTTAGTAAGAGCGGGGGGGATGAATGAGCAGTTCTTC
CDR3 protein: CASSLVRAGGMNEQFF
clone size: NA
J gene: TRBJ2-1
D gene: TRBD2
V gene: TRBV11-2

CDR3 DNA: TGTGCCTGGGCCTTGGACTCCTACGAGCAGTACTTC
CDR3 protein: CAWALDSYEQYF
clone size: NA
J gene: TRBJ2-7
D gene: NA
V gene: TRBV30